The present entry profiles one TCR beta chain with its context. Its antigen is undetermined. CDR1 MNHNS and CDR2 SASEGT come from the germline V gene. This CDR3 spans 15 amino acids. V was pared by 6 bases and J by 4 bases, with 11 bases of the junction left unmatched. The entry originates in a study of T-cell reconstitution after alpha-beta-depleted transplantation in children. The study's findings and limits: Recipient T cells and thymic progenitors that survived gave rise to the high TCRbeta diversity observed at day 60 in some patients.

The authors prepared the TCRbeta library with unique molecular identifiers. TCRdb reprocessed the PCR reads via MiXCR and lists one record per CDR3 protein. This table holds 800,000 to 1,000,000 distinct CDR3 sequences, under 30% found once. This receptor was obtained from a boy in the first two years of life who had a stem cell transplant for SCID, so the T cells may come from the graft donor. Source: PBMCs, mostly from graft donor cells, taken 360 days after TCRalphabeta/CD19-depleted stem cell transplant. This rearrangement joins TRBV6-1 to TRBJ1-2; 7 nucleotides align to TRBD1. The CDR3 region is CASSWSQGVRYGYTF. Here the CDR3 DNA reads TGTGCCAGCAGCTGGTCGCAGGGGGTTCGCTATGGCTACACCTTC.